This T cell receptor beta chain was found in a study of Ad26.COV2.S vaccination and SARS-CoV-2 variants. This table comes from immunoSEQ multiplex PCR, and its TCRdb copy is limited to in-frame clones, with some not included. The sample carries about 320,000 clones, around 84% recorded once. Regarding treatment: roughly 20 received Ad26.COV2.S at low or high dose, single or two shots; about 5 received placebo; per-sample allocation not given. Sampling was done on day 63 after the first vaccine or placebo injection. The input for sequencing was peripheral blood, taken in a trial of Ad26.COV2.S vaccine versus placebo. This receptor was taken from a person aged 18-60 years who received the Ad26.COV2.S COVID-19 vaccine or a placebo.

DNA of the CDR3: TGCGCCAGCAGCCCGTCAGTCACGGATACGCAGTATTTT. Protein product: CASSPSVTDTQYF. The rearrangement uses TRBV4-3 and TRBJ2-3; D ambiguous. V was trimmed by 4 bases and J by 6 bases, leaving 11 bases between them. CDR3 length: 13 amino acids. Germline CDR1 LGHNA, CDR2 YSLEER.